These 28 T cell receptor beta chains share one sample of origin, sequenced in a study of blood T cell repertoires in COVID-19. Here immunoSEQ multiplex PCR was the method, and the copy in TCRdb shows in-frame clones only, minus some. The sample records approximately 81,000 clones, roughly four fifths being singletons. The sample was peripheral blood. Receptors originate from a human donor in a cohort sampled during active COVID-19.

The chain joins TRBV9 to TRBJ2-1; D call uncertain. CDR1 and CDR2 (germline): SGDLS, YYNGEE. V was clipped by 0 bases and J by 8 bases, with 9 bases between them. The CDR3 contains 13 residues. CDR3 DNA: TGTGCCAGCAGCGTAGGTAGCTCCCATGAGCAGTTCTTC. Translating it yields CASSVGSSHEQFF.

The rearrangement links TRBV12-3 or TRBV12-4 to TRBJ1-1, with D tentatively TRBD1 (5 bases). V gave up 7 bases and J gave up 5 bases, with 14 bases separating them. There are 13 residues in the CDR3. The CDR3 DNA is TGTGCCAGCACCCTGATGGGGGGTACTGAAGCTTTCTTT. Protein: CASTLMGGTEAFF.

The chain has TRBV7-9 and TRBJ2-7; possible D gene TRBD1, 5 bases. CDR3 length equals 12 residues. Trimming pared 8 bases from V and 5 bases from J, leaving 13 bases between. Germline lookup yields CDR1 SEHNR and CDR2 FQNEAQ (reference sequence). The chain's CDR3 is CASSFRGDEQYF. In DNA, the CDR3 is TGTGCCAGCTCCTTTAGGGGCGACGAGCAGTACTTC. Filled out from reference TRBV7-9 and TRBJ2-7, the complete variable domain reads DTGVSQNPRHKITKRGQNVTFRCDPISEHNRLYWYRQTLGQGPEFLTYFQNEAQLEKSRLLSDRFSAERPKGSFSTLEIQRTEQGDSAMYLCASSFRGDEQYFGPGTRLTVT.

The chain links TRBV23-1 to TRBJ1-4; D may be TRBD1 (6 bases). TRBV23-1 is sorted into the ORF group, with uncertain function. V was shortened by 8 bases and J by 8 bases, with 15 bases between the two germline ends. The CDR3 consists of 13 residues. CDR3 coding DNA: TGCGCCAGCGGCAGGGGTTCTCAGGAAAAACTGTTTTTT. Translating gives CASGRGSQEKLFF.

The chain uses TRBV10-1 and TRBJ1-1; possibly TRBD1 for D (5 bases). Trimming took off 0 bases at V and 5 bases at J, with 10 bases between the two ends. Germline loops: CDR1 WNHNN, CDR2 SYGVQD (reference sequence). The CDR3 consists of 14 residues. The CDR3 DNA is TGCGCCAGCAGTGAGTCGATGGGGCTTACTGAAGCTTTCTTT. It yields the protein CASSESMGLTEAFF.

Here the CDR3 reads CASSQGLSGGNYNEQFF. The CDR3 bases are TGTGCCAGCAGCCAGGGCCTTAGCGGGGGGAATTACAATGAGCAGTTCTTC. V usage is TRBV3-1 (or the pseudogene TRBV3-2) and J usage is TRBJ2-1; 10 bases are a match to TRBD2. Germline CDR1 and CDR2: LGHDT and YNNKEL (reference sequence). V shed 3 bases, J shed 4 bases, and the junction held 9 bases outside the gene matches. The CDR3 covers 17 residues.

J is TRBJ2-2 and V is TRBV2; D not certain. This CDR3 region has 12 residues. Germline-derived CDR1 and CDR2 are SNHLY and FYNNEI. Trimming pared 7 bases from V and 1 base from J, leaving 4 bases between. DNA of the CDR3: TGTGCCAGCACCCAGAACACCGGGGAGCTGTTTTTT. Its protein product is CASTQNTGELFF.

V is TRBV11-3 and J is TRBJ2-7; 10 bases are a match to TRBD1. This CDR3 spans 14 amino acids. J gave up 6 bases and V 2 bases, and 4 bases lay outside the gene matches. The germline V gene has CDR1 SGHNT and CDR2 YENEEA. The CDR3: CASSLRDRGSEQYF. CDR3 sequence (DNA): TGTGCCAGCAGCTTAAGGGACAGGGGCTCCGAGCAGTACTTC.

This chain links TRBV6-5 with TRBJ1-2; 7 nucleotides agree with TRBD1. V trimming: 6 bases; J trimming: 4 bases; junction bases outside the gene matches: 8. The CDR3 spans 14 residues. Germline values: CDR1 MNHEY, CDR2 SVGAGI. CDR3 DNA: TGTGCCAGCAGAGAGGGGACAGCTAGCTATGGCTACACCTTC. It codes for CASREGTASYGYTF.

This chain joins TRBV7-6 and TRBJ2-5; TRBD1 aligns across 9 bases. V lost 2 bases and J lost 2; bases outside the gene matches: 9. Germline lookup yields CDR1 SGHVS and CDR2 FNYEAQ. The CDR3 is made up of 17 amino acids. CDR3: CASSLKPQGASQETQYF. The CDR3, as DNA: TGTGCCAGCAGCTTAAAACCACAGGGGGCCAGTCAAGAGACCCAGTACTTC.

The chain joins TRBV25-1 to TRBJ1-1; 9 nucleotides agree with TRBD1. CDR3 length: 16 amino acids. CDR1 is MGHDK, CDR2 SYGVNS, per germline. V lost 5 bases, J lost 5 bases, and 12 bases stayed unmatched. This CDR3 is CASSRDRADKYTEAFF. As DNA, the CDR3 is TGTGCCAGCAGTAGGGACAGGGCGGATAAGTATACTGAAGCTTTCTTT. The full variable domain, with the rest looked up from reference TRBV25-1 and TRBJ1-1, is EADIYQTPRYLVIGTGKKITLECSQTMGHDKMYWYQQDPGMELHLIHYSYGVNSTEKGDLSSESTVSRIRTEHFPLTLESARPSHTSQYLCASSRDRADKYTEAFFGQGTRLTVV.

The rearrangement uses TRBV9 and TRBJ2-2, with D possibly TRBD2 on 6 matching bases. CDR3 length equals 16 residues. The V gene lost 0 bases and the J gene lost 1 base, with 10 bases spanning the gap. Germline lookup yields CDR1 SGDLS and CDR2 YYNGEE. CDR3: CASSVGQGGNTGELFF. The CDR3 nucleotides read TGTGCCAGCAGCGTAGGGCAGGGAGGGAACACCGGGGAGCTGTTTTTT.

The chain combines TRBV15 with TRBJ1-2; the match to TRBD1 covers 7 bases. Germline CDR1 LNHNV, CDR2 YYDKDF (reference sequence). V was pared by 6 bases and J by 6 bases, with 7 bases of the junction left unmatched. The CDR3 extends over 13 amino acids. The CDR3 DNA reads as TGTGCCACCAGTAGGACAGGAAAAAATGGCTACACCTTC. Amino acids: CATSRTGKNGYTF. Looking up the rest from reference TRBV15 and TRBJ1-2 gives the full variable domain: DAMVIQNPRYQVTQFGKPVTLSCSQTLNHNVMYWYQQKSSQAPKLLFHYYDKDFNNEADTPDNFQSRRPNTSFCFLDIRSPGLGDTAMYLCATSRTGKNGYTFGSGTRLTVV.

This chain uses TRBV27 with TRBJ1-1, with D tentatively TRBD1 (5 bases). V gave up 2 bases and J gave up 0 bases, with 10 bases separating them. CDR3 size: 15 residues. Germline V gene data show CDR1 as MNHEY and CDR2 as SMNVEV (reference sequence). The CDR3 bases are TGTGCCAGCAGTTTAGGGCGGGGCATGAACACTGAAGCTTTCTTT. Protein product: CASSLGRGMNTEAFF.

This clone has a handful of counts. This rearrangement joins TRBV5-8 to TRBJ1-1, with TRBD1 matching 7 bases. J gave up 1 base and V 4 bases, and 7 bases lay outside the gene matches. This CDR3 is built from 15 residues. The germline gives CDR1 SGHTS, CDR2 YDEGEE. The CDR3 loop is CASSPRQGANTEAFF. The DNA of the CDR3 is TGTGCCAGCAGCCCCCGACAGGGAGCGAACACTGAAGCTTTCTTT.

V gene TRBV18 combines with J gene TRBJ1-4; 8 bases match TRBD1. After removal of 5 bases from V and 5 bases from J, the junction contained 4 bases not matched to a gene. CDR3 length equals 14 residues. In germline, CDR1 is KGHSH, CDR2 LQKENI. The CDR3 DNA reads TGTGCCAGCTCAAGCGGGACAGGAAATGAAAAACTGTTTTTT. Its protein product is CASSSGTGNEKLFF.

The gene calls are TRBV18 and TRBJ2-7, with 7 bases identical to TRBD1. V gave up 5 bases and J gave up 2 bases; unmatched junction bases: 9. Germline V lookup: CDR1 KGHSH, CDR2 LQKENI. CDR3 length: 15 amino acids. For the CDR3, the DNA is TGTGCCAGCTCAAGCTCCGTGACAGGGCCCTACGAGCAGTACTTC. The encoded protein is CASSSSVTGPYEQYF.

A word on this clone: At one end the junction does not follow the germline gene, possibly because of a read error. J is TRBJ2-7 and V is TRBV5-5; perhaps TRBD1 as D (6 bases). The length of the CDR3 is 15 residues. Germline CDR1 is SGHKS and CDR2 is YYEKEE (reference sequence). For the CDR3, the DNA is TGTGCCAGCAGCTCTGCGGACAGCCCTCTCTACGGGCAGTACTTC. Its translation is CASSSADSPLYGQYF.

The rearrangement links TRBV6-1 to TRBJ1-6; weak D call: TRBD1 (5 bases). This CDR3 is built from 13 residues. V lost 2 bases to trimming and J lost 13 bases, with 12 bases between them. Germline V gene data show CDR1 as MNHNS and CDR2 as SASEGT. CDR3 in amino acids: CASSEFQGSPLHF. As DNA, the CDR3 is TGTGCCAGCAGTGAATTTCAGGGATCTCCCCTCCACTTT.

J is TRBJ1-1 and V is TRBV9, with D possibly TRBD1 on 5 matching bases. V dropped 8 bases and J dropped 0 bases, with 14 bases sitting between them. Germline loops: CDR1 SGDLS, CDR2 YYNGEE. The CDR3 extends over 14 amino acids. The CDR3 sequence is CASSRGGLNTEAFF. CDR3 DNA: TGTGCCAGTTCCCGCGGGGGGTTGAACACTGAAGCTTTCTTT.

The chain combines TRBV11-3 with TRBJ1-1; TRBD1 agrees at 8 bases. V shed 5 bases and J 2 bases; nucleotides not matched to a gene: 1. The CDR3 runs to 13 residues. Germline assignment: CDR1 SGHNT and CDR2 YENEEA. The CDR3 loop is CASSAGGNTEAFF. The CDR3, as DNA: TGTGCCAGCAGCGCAGGGGGCAACACTGAAGCTTTCTTT.

The J gene is TRBJ2-2, the V gene TRBV30; D may be TRBD1 (7 bases). The CDR3 is 14 amino acids. V was cut by 8 bases and J by 1 base, with 14 bases left in between. CDR1 and CDR2 from the germline V gene are GTSNPN and SVGIG (reference sequence). CDR3 in amino acids: CAGSQGGNTGELFF. DNA of the CDR3: TGTGCCGGGTCCCAGGGGGGGAACACCGGGGAGCTGTTTTTT.

The chain couples TRBV2 to TRBJ2-7; 8 bases map to TRBD1. The CDR3 extends over 14 amino acids. Germline V gene sequence: CDR1 SNHLY, CDR2 FYNNEI. J was trimmed by 2 bases and V by 7 bases; bases with no gene match: 7. The CDR3 sequence: CASKIRTGPYEQYF. For the CDR3, the DNA is TGTGCCAGCAAAATACGGACAGGGCCCTACGAGCAGTACTTC.

Note on this clone: One end of the junction varies from germline; a read error may be responsible. The chain employs TRBV25-1 and TRBJ1-6; 7 bases agree with TRBD1. The CDR3 is 10 amino acids. CDR1 is MGHDK and CDR2 is SYGVNS in the germline V gene. In DNA form, the CDR3 reads TGTGCCAGCAGTGGCAAGGGACAGAAGTTT. Translation: CASSGKGQKF.

This clone showed up just a few times. The chain combines TRBV7-3 with TRBJ1-3, with no clear D. The CDR3 is 16 amino acids. With 5 bases removed from V and 0 bases from J, the gap between germline ends came to 14 bases. The germline V gene has CDR1 SGHTA and CDR2 FQGTGA. CDR3 loop: CASSPGRPGSGNTIYF. In DNA form, the CDR3 reads TGTGCCAGCAGCCCTGGTCGGCCGGGCTCTGGAAACACCATATATTTT. Based on the CDR3 plus reference TRBV7-3 and TRBJ1-3, the full variable domain is GAGVSQTPSNKVTEKGKYVELRCDPISGHTALYWYRQSLGQGPEFLIYFQGTGAADDSGLPNDRFFAVRPEGSVSTLKIQRTERGDSAVYLCASSPGRPGSGNTIYFGEGSWLTVV.

The chain combines TRBV6-5 with TRBJ2-7, with 9 bases aligning to TRBD1. From germline, CDR1 is MNHEY and CDR2 SVGAGI. The J segment lost 5 bases and the V segment lost 6 bases, leaving 5 bases of the junction unmatched. This CDR3 has 13 residues. CDR3 nucleotides: TGTGCCAGCAGATTAACAGGGGGCGACGAGCAGTACTTC. This codes for CASRLTGGDEQYF.

J is TRBJ1-4 and V is TRBV5-4; tentative D call: TRBD1 (5 bases). Germline lookup yields CDR1 SGHNT and CDR2 YYREEE (reference sequence). CDR3 length: 14 residues. V was cut by 4 bases and J by 1 base, with 8 bases left in between. As DNA, the CDR3 is TGTGCCAGCAGCCGTGGACAAACTAATGAAAAACTGTTTTTT. The encoded protein is CASSRGQTNEKLFF.

The chain employs TRBV28 and TRBJ2-7; 7 bases are a match to TRBD1. The ends lost 6 bases at V and 1 base at J; junction bases unmatched: 9. Germline-derived CDR1 and CDR2 are MDHEN and SYDVKM. This CDR3 comprises 15 residues. The CDR3 region has the DNA TGTGCCAGCAGGGGTGGGACAGTTACTTCCTACGAGCAGTACTTC. Translation: CASRGGTVTSYEQYF. Full variable domain (rest looked up from reference TRBV28 and TRBJ2-7): DVKVTQSSRYLVKRTGEKVFLECVQDMDHENMFWYRQDPGLGLRLIYFSYDVKMKEKGDIPEGYSVSREKKERFSLILESASTNQTSMYLCASRGGTVTSYEQYFGPGTRLTVT.